The clone carrying this T cell receptor (beta chain) appeared a few times. No antigen is known for it. This specimen comes from a study of response to subunit inactivated influenza vaccine. The germline V gene encodes CDR1 SGHRS and CDR2 YFSETQ. CDR3 length: 19 residues. With 4 bases clipped from V and 3 bases from J, the junction kept 19 bases outside the gene matches. TCRdb analysed the RT-PCR reads with MiXCR anew, one entry per CDR3 protein. The profile shows roughly 650,000 distinct CDR3 sequences, 14% of them singletons. Study-wide findings and caveats: Authors proposed each seasonal influenza vaccination draws in few new T cells.

The TCR originated in a man in his forties or fifties who received an inactivated influenza vaccine. The chain is built from TRBV5-1 and TRBJ2-7, with 10 bases lining up with TRBD2. The sample in question was PBMCs from blood, obtained 14 days before vaccination. The CDR3 bases are TGCGCCAGCAGCCTCTTGGTGGCTAGCGGGAGCGGTAGATACTACGAGCAGTACTTC. The encoded protein is CASSLLVASGSGRYYEQYF.